One sample yielded the 27 T cell receptor beta chains listed below, sequenced in a study of blood T cell repertoires in COVID-19. The assay was immunoSEQ multiplex PCR, and TCRdb's table has in-frame clones only and misses some. Here the sample spans some 400,000 clones, 70% to 85% being singletons. The source material was peripheral blood. The receptor source for this set is a human donor with acute or convalescent COVID-19. The donor label of this sample is uncertain.

This chain connects TRBV20-1 to TRBJ1-2; tentative D call: TRBD1 (5 bases). The CDR3 consists of 11 residues. Germline CDR1 DFQATT, CDR2 SNEGSKA (reference sequence). The V end lost 4 bases, the J end lost 7 bases, and 10 bases lay between the germline ends. CDR3 residues: CSATRGFGYTF. The CDR3 bases are TGCAGTGCTACAAGGGGTTTTGGCTACACCTTC.

J is TRBJ2-2 and V is TRBV7-2; 9 bases line up with TRBD1. The CDR3 runs 15 residues. Unmatched junction bases numbered 8, after V lost 6 bases and J lost 6 bases. The germline V gene encodes CDR1 SGHTA and CDR2 FQGNSA. The CDR3 sequence: CASRPGTGISGELFF. CDR3 in DNA: TGTGCCAGCAGGCCCGGGACAGGGATCTCCGGGGAGCTGTTTTTT.

The gene calls are TRBV6-5 and TRBJ2-1, with 10 bases matching TRBD2. There are 15 residues in the CDR3. Looked up from germline, CDR1 is MNHEY and CDR2 is SVGAGI. V was pared by 2 bases and J by 6 bases, with 4 bases of the junction left unmatched. The CDR3 DNA reads TGTGCCAGCAGTTACGAAAGGACTAGCGGCAATGAGCAGTTCTTC. This gives the protein CASSYERTSGNEQFF.

Only a few counts were recorded for this clone. V is TRBV7-2 and J is TRBJ2-5; 9 nucleotides agree with TRBD1. The germline CDR1 and CDR2 sequences are SGHTA and FQGNSA. CDR3 size: 14 residues. The ends lost 2 bases at V and 3 bases at J; junction bases unmatched: 1. The CDR3 coding sequence is TGTGCCAGCAGCTTATGGACAGGGGAAGAGACCCAGTACTTC. Its protein is CASSLWTGEETQYF.

V is TRBV6-5 and J is TRBJ2-1; tentative D call: TRBD2 (6 bases). With 2 bases removed from V and 2 bases from J, the gap between germline ends came to 7 bases. CDR3 length equals 14 residues. Germline lookup yields CDR1 MNHEY and CDR2 SVGAGI. The DNA for the CDR3 is TGTGCCAGCAGTTACGGCGGGGCCTACAATGAGCAGTTCTTC. Residues: CASSYGGAYNEQFF.

CDR3 in DNA: TGTGCCAGCAGCTTATACTCCACTGGGAACACTGAAGCTTTCTTT. This encodes CASSLYSTGNTEAFF. The genes are TRBV5-6 and TRBJ1-1, with D unresolved. CDR1 and CDR2 from the germline V gene are SGHDT and YYEEEE. V was shortened by 2 bases and J by 1 base, with 12 bases between the two germline ends. CDR3 length: 15 amino acids.

This chain connects TRBV25-1 to TRBJ1-5, with TRBD1 identical over 7 bases. With 0 bases clipped from V and 4 bases from J, the junction kept 6 bases outside the gene matches. The CDR3 covers 16 residues. Germline loops: CDR1 MGHDK, CDR2 SYGVNS. Here the CDR3 reads CASSEYKGRGNQPQHF. DNA of the CDR3: TGTGCCAGCAGTGAATATAAGGGCAGGGGGAATCAGCCCCAGCATTTT.

The genes are TRBV19 and TRBJ2-2; the D gene is possibly TRBD1 (5 bases). Trimming removed 8 bases from V and 3 bases from J, with 7 bases in between. The CDR3 covers 12 residues. Germline CDR1 reads LNHDA; CDR2 reads SQIVND (reference sequence). CDR3 in amino acids: CASETDTGELFF. CDR3 coding DNA: TGTGCCAGTGAGACAGACACCGGGGAGCTGTTTTTT.

The CDR3 reads CASSRDRSNQPQHF. DNA of the CDR3: TGTGCCAGTAGTCGGGACAGGAGCAATCAGCCCCAGCATTTT. This chain joins TRBV19 and TRBJ1-5, with 8 bases fitting TRBD1. The CDR3 is 14 amino acids. Unmatched junction bases numbered 1, after V lost 5 bases and J lost 1 base. CDR1 is LNHDA and CDR2 is SQIVND in the germline V gene (reference sequence).

The chain links TRBV4-1 to TRBJ1-3; 7 nucleotides agree with TRBD1. Looked up from germline, CDR1 is MGHRA and CDR2 is YSYEKL. Unmatched junction bases numbered 8, after V lost 0 bases and J lost 0 bases. This CDR3 spans 18 amino acids. CDR3 DNA sequence: TGCGCCAGCAGCCAAGAGGTCAGGGCAGGGGGCTCTGGAAACACCATATATTTT. Encoded protein: CASSQEVRAGGSGNTIYF.

This rearrangement joins TRBV12-3 or TRBV12-4 to TRBJ1-1, with 7 bases matching TRBD1. Trimming cost V 3 bases and J 7 bases; bases outside gene matches: 5. CDR3 length equals 13 residues. In DNA, the CDR3 is TGTGCCAGCAGTTTGGGACAGATTTATGAAGCTTTCTTT. This translates into CASSLGQIYEAFF.

The rearrangement uses TRBV27 and TRBJ1-5, with a possible D match to TRBD1 (5 bases). Germline V gives CDR1 MNHEY, CDR2 SMNVEV (reference sequence). There are 15 residues in the CDR3. Trimming left V 5 bases short and J 6 bases short, with 17 bases between. The CDR3 nucleotides read TGTGCCAGCAGTCCGGGGGAGTACTACGGTCAGCCCCAGCATTTT. Protein product: CASSPGEYYGQPQHF.

The chain carries TRBV7-7 and TRBJ2-5, with 9 bases lining up with TRBD2. V shed 1 base and J 4 bases; nucleotides not matched to a gene: 7. The CDR3 consists of 16 residues. CDR1 is SSHAT and CDR2 is FNYEAQ in the germline V gene (reference sequence). For the CDR3, the DNA is TGTGCCAGCAGCTTAGTGCGGGGGGGCCCGGGAGAGACCCAGTACTTC. Its protein is CASSLVRGGPGETQYF.

In regard to this clone: The same CDR3 also results from other DNA sequences found in this sample. The rearrangement uses TRBV15 and TRBJ1-6; 7 nucleotides line up with TRBD1. The V segment lost 0 bases and the J segment 7 bases; nucleotides outside the gene matches: 6. This CDR3 is built from 16 residues. Germline loops: CDR1 LNHNV, CDR2 YYDKDF (reference sequence). The CDR3 DNA reads TGTGCCACCAGCAGAGATAGACAGGGATCCAATTCACCCCTCCACTTT. Its protein is CATSRDRQGSNSPLHF.

This clone has just one count. V is TRBV2 and J is TRBJ1-1, with D possibly TRBD1 on 5 matching bases. The V end lost 6 bases, the J end lost 4 bases, and 15 bases lay between the germline ends. From germline, CDR1 is SNHLY and CDR2 FYNNEI. The CDR3 is 14 amino acids. CDR3 nucleotide sequence: TGTGCCAGCAGCCCCGCCAGGGTTGGCACTGAAGCTTTCTTT. This gives the protein CASSPARVGTEAFF. The variable domain in full, with the rest retrieved from reference TRBV2 and TRBJ1-1, is EPEVTQTPSHQVTQMGQEVILRCVPISNHLYFYWYRQILGQKVEFLVSFYNNEISEKSEIFDDQFSVERPDGSNFTLKIRSTKLEDSAMYFCASSPARVGTEAFFGQGTRLTVV.

This clone has only one observation. This CDR3 reads CASSRSGTGLYEQYF. The CDR3 DNA reads as TGTGCCAGCAGTCGTTCCGGGACAGGCCTCTACGAGCAGTACTTC. V usage is TRBV27 and J usage is TRBJ2-7; TRBD1 matches 8 bases. Germline trimming cut 5 bases from V and 3 bases from J; bases unmatched to any gene: 9. This CDR3 spans 15 amino acids. CDR1 MNHEY and CDR2 SMNVEV come from the germline V gene (reference sequence).

The chain links TRBV7-2 to TRBJ2-7; 7 bases agree with TRBD2. Trimming at V came to 0 bases and at J to 2 bases, leaving 1 base not matched to a gene. The germline gives CDR1 SGHTA, CDR2 FQGNSA. The CDR3 consists of 14 residues. As DNA, the CDR3 is TGTGCCAGCAGCTTAGCGGGACTAACCTACGAGCAGTACTTC. As protein: CASSLAGLTYEQYF.

The gene calls are TRBV21-1 and TRBJ2-3; the DNA was not used to check the table's D call, TRBD2. TRBV21-1 is deemed a pseudogene. There are 14 residues in the CDR3. CDR3 nucleotide sequence: TGTGCCAGCAGCTCCCCCGGGAGCAGGGATACGCAGTATTTT. This translates into CASSSPGSRDTQYF.

This clone has a handful of counts. The rearrangement uses TRBV3-1 (or the pseudogene TRBV3-2) and TRBJ1-2, with D hard to call. V was shortened by 4 bases and J by 4 bases, with 16 bases between the two germline ends. Germline CDR1 reads LGHDT; CDR2 reads YNNKEL (reference sequence). This CDR3 is built from 15 residues. For the CDR3, the DNA is TGTGCCAGCAGCCCGGCCGGGGAGCGCGGCTATGGCTACACCTTC. Amino acid sequence: CASSPAGERGYGYTF.

The V and J genes are TRBV2 and TRBJ1-4; the match to TRBD1 covers 9 bases. With 4 bases clipped from V and 8 bases from J, the junction kept 11 bases outside the gene matches. The germline CDR1 and CDR2 sequences are SNHLY and FYNNEI. There are 16 residues in the CDR3. This chain's CDR3 is CASSVLQGAGGEKLFF. The CDR3 nucleotides read TGTGCCAGCAGTGTCTTACAGGGGGCCGGAGGGGAAAAACTGTTTTTT.

Here the CDR3 reads CASSIRDTQYF. CDR3 DNA: TGTGCCAGTAGTATTCGAGATACGCAGTATTTT. The chain joins TRBV19 to TRBJ2-3, with D uncertain. With 3 bases removed from V and 5 bases from J, the gap between germline ends came to 3 bases. Germline-derived CDR1 and CDR2 are LNHDA and SQIVND (reference sequence). This CDR3 spans 11 amino acids.

This chain connects TRBV4-1 to TRBJ1-5; D is possibly TRBD1 (6 bases). Germline loops: CDR1 MGHRA, CDR2 YSYEKL. V was clipped by 1 base and J by 3 bases, with 16 bases between them. The CDR3 totals 17 residues. The CDR3 sequence is CASSQAGGAQANQPQHF. The CDR3 DNA follows: TGCGCCAGCAGCCAAGCGGGGGGCGCACAGGCCAATCAGCCCCAGCATTTT.

This chain joins TRBV13 and TRBJ2-7; 9 nucleotides align to TRBD2. The CDR3 loop spans 15 amino acids. The V segment lost 3 bases and the J segment 3 bases; nucleotides outside the gene matches: 6. Germline V lookup: CDR1 PRHDT, CDR2 FYEKMQ (reference sequence). The CDR3 nucleotides are TGTGCCAGCAGCTTCATTAGCGGGAGCCACTACGAGCAGTACTTC. Translated, it gives CASSFISGSHYEQYF.

CDR3 region: CASSTGGPQPQHF. The CDR3 DNA reads TGTGCCAGCAGTACAGGGGGCCCTCAGCCCCAGCATTTT. This rearrangement joins TRBV7-8 to TRBJ1-5; 9 bases are shared with TRBD1. Germline V CDR1 and CDR2: SGHVS, FQNEAQ. V shed 6 bases and J 6 bases; nucleotides not matched to a gene: 3. The CDR3 sequence is 13 residues long.

The J gene is TRBJ1-1, the V gene TRBV2, with D possibly being TRBD1 (6 bases). Trimming left V 3 bases short and J 4 bases short, with 18 bases between. The germline V gene encodes CDR1 SNHLY and CDR2 FYNNEI. The CDR3 has 16 amino acids. The CDR3: CASSEDSRNPSTEAFF. In DNA, the CDR3 is TGTGCCAGCAGTGAGGACAGCCGTAACCCTTCCACTGAAGCTTTCTTT.

Points on this clone: Other DNA sequences in this sample translate to the same CDR3. The J gene is TRBJ1-5, the V gene TRBV28; D perhaps matches TRBD1 (6 bases). Per the germline V gene, CDR1 is MDHEN and CDR2 is SYDVKM. CDR3 length equals 13 residues. Deletions cut 2 bases from V and 4 bases from J, with 6 bases between. The CDR3, as DNA: TGTGCCAGCAGTTTACAGGGGAATCAGCCCCAGCATTTT. Translation gives CASSLQGNQPQHF.

The CDR3 sequence is CATKAGTGYSWSQHF. CDR3 in DNA: TGTGCCACAAAAGCCGGGACAGGGTACTCATGGTCCCAGCATTTT. The chain is built from TRBV11-2 and TRBJ1-5; 9 bases align to TRBD1. The V and J ends lost 10 bases and 11 bases, in that order; junction bases with no gene match: 18. The CDR3 is made up of 15 amino acids. The V gene's germline CDR1 is SGHAT and CDR2 FQNNGV.